One sample yielded the 4 T cell receptor beta chains listed below, sequenced in a study of radiotherapy plus CTLA-4 blockade in lung cancer. The assay was immunoSEQ multiplex PCR, and TCRdb's table has in-frame clones only and misses some. The sample includes about 62,000 clones, approximately 76% of them seen just once. This material consisted of peripheral blood, taken from a patient treated with radiotherapy plus ipilimumab. The source of these receptors is a human donor with non-small cell lung cancer who had a complete response to radiotherapy plus ipilimumab.

The chain has TRBV5-6 and TRBJ1-5; 7 positions match TRBD1. CDR3 length: 14 residues. V shed 4 bases, J shed 5 bases, and the junction held 6 bases outside the gene matches. Germline V gene lookup returns CDR1 SGHDT and CDR2 YYEEEE. The DNA for the CDR3 is TGTGCCAGCAGCCAGACAGGGTTCGATCAGCCCCAGCATTTT. Translated, it gives CASSQTGFDQPQHF.

The chain is built from TRBV19 and TRBJ1-1; the match to TRBD1 covers 11 bases. Germline CDR1 LNHDA, CDR2 SQIVND (reference sequence). V lost 11 bases, J lost 2 bases, and 16 bases stayed unmatched. The CDR3 runs 17 residues. The CDR3 sequence is CAVQAQDRGLANTEAFF. The DNA for the CDR3 is TGTGCCGTACAAGCCCAGGACAGGGGGCTCGCAAACACTGAAGCTTTCTTT.

This chain uses TRBV28 with TRBJ1-2; D call uncertain. The CDR3 sequence is 14 residues long. Trimming cost V 2 bases and J 5 bases, with 12 bases left between them. Germline V CDR1 and CDR2: MDHEN, SYDVKM. CDR3 loop: CASSLDGEMYGYTF. Written as DNA, the CDR3 is TGTGCCAGCAGTTTAGATGGTGAGATGTATGGCTACACCTTC.

The rearrangement uses TRBV5-1 and TRBJ2-3; 8 positions agree with TRBD2. The CDR3 has 15 amino acids. From germline, CDR1 is SGHRS and CDR2 YFSETQ. J lost 1 base, V lost 4 bases, and 5 bases had no gene match. The chain's CDR3 is CASSLQAGGTDTQYF. Here the CDR3 DNA reads TGCGCCAGCAGCCTGCAAGCGGGAGGCACAGATACGCAGTATTTT. The variable domain in full, with the rest retrieved from reference TRBV5-1 and TRBJ2-3, is KAGVTQTPRYLIKTRGQQVTLSCSPISGHRSVSWYQQTPGQGLQFLFEYFSETQRNKGNFPGRFSGRQFSNSRSEMNVSTLELGDSALYLCASSLQAGGTDTQYFGPGTRLTVL.